A selection of T cell receptor beta chains follows, all from one sample in a study of Ad26.COV2.S vaccination and SARS-CoV-2 variants. The repertoire was sequenced with immunoSEQ multiplex PCR; TCRdb's copy has only in-frame clones and lacks some. In the table there are around 450,000 clones, approximately 90% of which are singletons. Sample: peripheral blood, taken in a trial of Ad26.COV2.S vaccine versus placebo. Receptors were obtained from a person between 18 and 65 years old who received the Ad26.COV2.S COVID-19 vaccine or a placebo. Each CDR3 is given without its conserved first and last residue. The D gene is left open where the match is weak. Part of the rows lack a size; the others show once, few, many or a class for expanded clones.

V gene: TRBV6-5; CDR3 length: 12; J gene: TRBJ2-5; clone size: NA; D gene: NA; CDR3 protein: ASSYFGSQETQY
V gene: TRBV10-3; CDR3 length: 10; J gene: TRBJ1-1; clone size: NA; D gene: NA; CDR3 protein: AISGRGTEAF
V gene: TRBV7-6; CDR3 length: 12; J gene: TRBJ2-2; clone size: NA; D gene: NA; CDR3 protein: ASSLVGATGELF
V gene: TRBV18; CDR3 length: 11; J gene: TRBJ1-1; clone size: NA; D gene: NA; CDR3 protein: ASSTQGGTEAF
V gene: TRBV5-6; CDR3 length: 16; J gene: TRBJ2-6; clone size: NA; D gene: TRBD1; CDR3 protein: ASSLGGQYSSGANVLT
V gene: TRBV6-2/TRBV6-3; CDR3 length: 12; J gene: TRBJ1-3; clone size: few; D gene: NA; CDR3 protein: ASSYWSAEDTIY
V gene: TRBV4-3; CDR3 length: 13; J gene: TRBJ1-5; clone size: NA; D gene: NA; CDR3 protein: ASSQFLPPGQPQH
V gene: TRBV7-2; CDR3 length: 13; J gene: TRBJ2-3; clone size: NA; D gene: NA; CDR3 protein: ASSLSGGPPDTQY
V gene: TRBV27; CDR3 length: 13; J gene: TRBJ2-1; clone size: NA; D gene: TRBD1; CDR3 protein: ASQTWDSSYNEQF
V gene: TRBV7-2; CDR3 length: 10; J gene: TRBJ2-7; clone size: NA; D gene: NA; CDR3 protein: ASSLGGGEQY
V gene: TRBV6-2/TRBV6-3; CDR3 length: 10; J gene: TRBJ2-3; clone size: NA; D gene: NA; CDR3 protein: ASSSSTDTQY
V gene: TRBV3-1/TRBV3-2; CDR3 length: 12; J gene: TRBJ2-7; clone size: NA; D gene: TRBD2; CDR3 protein: ASSPLAGGGEQY
V gene: TRBV20-1; CDR3 length: 8; J gene: TRBJ2-7; clone size: NA; D gene: NA; CDR3 protein: SARTYEQY
V gene: TRBV29-1; CDR3 length: 11; J gene: TRBJ2-2; clone size: NA; D gene: NA; CDR3 protein: SVGQGSTGELF
V gene: TRBV9; CDR3 length: 15; J gene: TRBJ2-1; clone size: NA; D gene: TRBD2; CDR3 protein: ASSVLAGGPGYNEQF
V gene: TRBV4-2; CDR3 length: 17; J gene: TRBJ2-1; clone size: NA; D gene: TRBD2; CDR3 protein: ASSQWGIGRATRGDEQF
V gene: TRBV4-1; CDR3 length: 15; J gene: TRBJ2-1; clone size: once; D gene: TRBD2; CDR3 protein: ASSQAAVAGFNNEQF
V gene: TRBV14; CDR3 length: 12; J gene: TRBJ1-1; clone size: NA; D gene: NA; CDR3 protein: ASSPTMGETEAF
V gene: TRBV15; CDR3 length: 12; J gene: TRBJ1-5; clone size: NA; D gene: NA; CDR3 protein: ATSRDPGGQPQH
V gene: TRBV6-2/TRBV6-3; CDR3 length: 13; J gene: TRBJ1-5; clone size: NA; D gene: NA; CDR3 protein: ASSYRQQDNQPQH
V gene: TRBV27; CDR3 length: 11; J gene: TRBJ2-5; clone size: once; D gene: NA; CDR3 protein: ASISPGGGTQY
V gene: TRBV5-5; CDR3 length: 11; J gene: TRBJ2-1; clone size: NA; D gene: NA; CDR3 protein: ASSLWSYNEQF
V gene: TRBV2; CDR3 length: 17; J gene: TRBJ1-2; clone size: NA; D gene: TRBD1; CDR3 protein: ASSEVSVGQGVSRGGYT
V gene: TRBV11-2; CDR3 length: 13; J gene: TRBJ2-5; clone size: NA; D gene: NA; CDR3 protein: ASSGDSGTQETQY
V gene: TRBV10-1; CDR3 length: 12; J gene: TRBJ2-7; clone size: NA; D gene: TRBD2; CDR3 protein: ASSSSGIGPEQY
V gene: TRBV7-2; CDR3 length: 14; J gene: TRBJ2-7; clone size: NA; D gene: NA; CDR3 protein: ASSRPLDSSSYEQY
V gene: TRBV6-6; CDR3 length: 9; J gene: TRBJ2-3; clone size: few; D gene: NA; CDR3 protein: ASRHSDTQY
V gene: TRBV6-6; CDR3 length: 13; J gene: TRBJ2-7; clone size: NA; D gene: NA; CDR3 protein: ASSYQDLYSYEQY
V gene: TRBV5-1; CDR3 length: 14; J gene: TRBJ2-6; clone size: once; D gene: NA; CDR3 protein: ASSLEGIPGANVLT
V gene: TRBV7-9; CDR3 length: 11; J gene: TRBJ2-1; clone size: once; D gene: NA; CDR3 protein: ASSSISYNEQF
V gene: TRBV5-1; CDR3 length: 14; J gene: TRBJ2-5; clone size: NA; D gene: TRBD2; CDR3 protein: ASSFAGTSGGETQY
V gene: TRBV29-1; CDR3 length: 10; J gene: TRBJ2-1; clone size: NA; D gene: NA; CDR3 protein: SGEVGFGEQF
V gene: TRBV18; CDR3 length: 11; J gene: TRBJ2-7; clone size: NA; D gene: NA; CDR3 protein: ASSPGGTYEQY